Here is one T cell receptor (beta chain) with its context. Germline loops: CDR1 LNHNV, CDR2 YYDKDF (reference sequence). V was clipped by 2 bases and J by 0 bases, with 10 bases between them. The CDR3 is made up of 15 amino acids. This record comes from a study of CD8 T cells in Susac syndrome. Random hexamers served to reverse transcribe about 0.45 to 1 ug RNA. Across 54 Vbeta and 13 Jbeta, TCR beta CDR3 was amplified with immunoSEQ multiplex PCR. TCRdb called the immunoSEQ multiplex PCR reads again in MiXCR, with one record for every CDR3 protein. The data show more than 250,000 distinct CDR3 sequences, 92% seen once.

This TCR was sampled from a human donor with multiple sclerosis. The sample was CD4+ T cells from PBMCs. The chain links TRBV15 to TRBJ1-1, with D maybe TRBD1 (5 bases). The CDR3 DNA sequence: TGTGCCACCAGCAGACTGACAGAGATGAACACTGAAGCTTTCTTT. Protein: CATSRLTEMNTEAFF. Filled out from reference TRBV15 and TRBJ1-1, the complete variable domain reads DAMVIQNPRYQVTQFGKPVTLSCSQTLNHNVMYWYQQKSSQAPKLLFHYYDKDFNNEADTPDNFQSRRPNTSFCFLDIRSPGLGDTAMYLCATSRLTEMNTEAFFGQGTRLTVV.